This entry lists 23 T cell receptor beta chains sequenced from one sample in a study of blood T cells in healthy people across ages. A second about 7 to 11 cycle PCR used barcoded and J-beta primers. TCRdb processed the 5' RACE reads anew with MiXCR; each CDR3 protein has one entry. The table lists 780,000 or so distinct CDR3 sequences, around 50% of them singletons. The sequenced sample was blood. These receptors all come from a middle-aged man in good health.

The rearrangement links TRBV10-3 to TRBJ2-7; 8 nucleotides match TRBD2. V was clipped by 3 bases and J by 0 bases; unmatched bases: 7. The CDR3 totals 16 residues. Germline V gene lookup returns CDR1 ENHRY and CDR2 SYGVKD. The CDR3 protein is CAISEGAGGPSYEQYF. The CDR3 coding sequence is TGTGCCATCAGTGAAGGGGCGGGAGGCCCCTCCTACGAGCAGTACTTC.

The chain couples TRBV10-3 to TRBJ2-3; TRBD2 agrees at 9 bases. J lost 6 bases, V lost 4 bases, and 5 bases had no gene match. Per the germline V gene, CDR1 is ENHRY and CDR2 is SYGVKD. The CDR3 is made up of 14 amino acids. The CDR3 spells CAISGAGGADTQYF. The CDR3 DNA sequence: TGTGCCATCAGTGGGGCGGGAGGGGCCGATACGCAGTATTTT.

This sequence joins TRBV6-5 and TRBJ2-3; D remains ambiguous. The CDR3 runs to 13 residues. Trimming removed 1 base from V and 1 base from J, with 3 bases in between. Germline loops: CDR1 MNHEY, CDR2 SVGAGI. The CDR3 DNA reads TGTGCCAGCAGTTACTACGGCACAGATACGCAGTATTTT. Translated: CASSYYGTDTQYF.

The chain carries TRBV14 and TRBJ2-7, with 11 positions matching TRBD1. This CDR3 contains 16 residues. V lost 2 bases to trimming and J lost 1 base; unmatched junction nucleotides: 4. Germline V gives CDR1 SGHDN, CDR2 FVKESK. The CDR3: CASSQPGQGDSYEQYF. CDR3 DNA: TGTGCCAGCAGCCAACCGGGACAGGGGGATTCCTACGAGCAGTACTTC.

The chain joins TRBV6-5 to TRBJ1-2; D unclear. V was pared by 10 bases and J by 4 bases, with 16 bases between. The V gene's germline CDR1 is MNHEY and CDR2 SVGAGI. The CDR3 runs 13 residues. CDR3 DNA: TGTGCCACCTTTTCCGATAGCTTCTATGGCTACACCTTC. It encodes CATFSDSFYGYTF.

This rearrangement joins TRBV4-3 to TRBJ2-1, with a weak D call TRBD2 (6 bases). V was trimmed by 0 bases and J by 6 bases, leaving 15 bases between them. Germline assignment: CDR1 LGHNA and CDR2 YSLEER. The CDR3 contains 16 residues. CDR3 in amino acids: CASSQDPRGKPNEQFF. The CDR3 DNA reads TGCGCCAGCAGCCAAGATCCTCGGGGGAAACCCAATGAGCAGTTCTTC.

The chain is built from TRBV5-1 and TRBJ1-2, with D tentatively TRBD1 (5 bases). The CDR3 spans 13 residues. CDR1 and CDR2 from the germline V gene are SGHRS and YFSETQ. Trimming cost V 0 bases and J 4 bases, with 7 bases left between them. The CDR3 region has the DNA TGCGCCAGCAGCTTGGGACAGCCCTATGGCTACACCTTC. Residues: CASSLGQPYGYTF.

J is TRBJ1-4 and V is TRBV4-2; unclear D gene. Germline V CDR1 and CDR2: LGHNA, YNFKEQ. The length of the CDR3 is 14 residues. The V and J ends lost 4 bases and 4 bases respectively, with 10 bases between them. The DNA for the CDR3 is TGTGCCAGCAGCCGGAGTCGGGATAATGAAAAACTGTTTTTT. Its protein product is CASSRSRDNEKLFF.

This clonotype was detected a few times. CDR3 sequence reads: CASSQDPIEVAGANVLTF. CDR3 coding DNA: TGTGCCAGCAGCCAAGACCCTATCGAGGTGGCTGGGGCCAACGTCCTGACTTTC. V and J are TRBV4-2 and TRBJ2-6, with D unclear. The germline V gene encodes CDR1 LGHNA and CDR2 YNFKEQ. The CDR3 is 18 amino acids. Trimming removed 0 bases at V and 2 bases at J, with 14 bases between.

This clonotype showed up just once. The chain links TRBV6-2 or TRBV6-3 to TRBJ2-7; the D gene is possibly TRBD2 (6 bases). CDR1 is MNHEY, CDR2 SVGEGT, per germline. The length of the CDR3 is 15 residues. Trimming removed 7 bases at V and 5 bases at J, with 21 bases between. This chain's CDR3 is CASTGRLGGTDEQYF. CDR3 coding DNA: TGTGCCAGCACAGGGCGCTTGGGAGGCACGGACGAGCAGTACTTC.

The chain combines TRBV29-1 with TRBJ1-2, with a weak D call TRBD1 (6 bases). The CDR3 runs to 12 residues. Deletions cut 5 bases from V and 5 bases from J, with 12 bases between. Germline loops: CDR1 SQVTM, CDR2 ANQGSEA. CDR3 in amino acids: CSVNLGAYGYTF. CDR3 in DNA: TGCAGCGTTAATCTGGGGGCGTATGGCTACACCTTC.

The V and J genes are TRBV2 and TRBJ2-7; possibly TRBD1 or TRBD2 for D (5 bases each). CDR1 and CDR2 (germline): SNHLY, FYNNEI. V lost 3 bases, J lost 3 bases, and 12 bases lay in between. This CDR3 region has 14 residues. CDR3 sequence: CASSDGTLFYEQYF. CDR3 coding DNA: TGTGCCAGCAGTGATGGGACGCTCTTCTACGAGCAGTACTTC. The variable domain in full, completed from reference TRBV2 and TRBJ2-7, reads EPEVTQTPSHQVTQMGQEVILRCVPISNHLYFYWYRQILGQKVEFLVSFYNNEISEKSEIFDDQFSVERPDGSNFTLKIRSTKLEDSAMYFCASSDGTLFYEQYFGPGTRLTVT.

This clonotype turned up a few times. V gene TRBV6-5 combines with J gene TRBJ1-1, with 9 nucleotides matching TRBD1. The germline CDR1 and CDR2 sequences are MNHEY and SVGAGI. V shed 2 bases, J shed 3 bases, and the junction held 7 bases outside the gene matches. The CDR3 covers 16 residues. DNA of the CDR3: TGTGCCAGCAGTTACCAGGGGGGACAGGGATACACTGAAGCTTTCTTT. Protein: CASSYQGGQGYTEAFF.

This clonotype was observed many times. The chain recombines TRBV2 with TRBJ2-3, with a tentative D call TRBD2 (6 bases). Per germline, CDR1 SNHLY and CDR2 FYNNEI. With 6 bases removed from V and 1 base from J, the gap between germline ends came to 11 bases. The length of the CDR3 is 14 residues. CDR3 protein: CASRTGVGTDTQYF. In DNA, the CDR3 is TGTGCCAGCAGGACGGGGGTAGGCACAGATACGCAGTATTTT.

J is TRBJ2-7 and V is TRBV5-1; 7 nucleotides align to TRBD1. CDR1 and CDR2 from the germline V gene are SGHRS and YFSETQ. With 7 bases clipped from V and 2 bases from J, the junction kept 3 bases outside the gene matches. CDR3 size: 12 residues. CDR3 coding DNA: TGCGCCAGCCGGGACAGCACCTACGAGCAGTACTTC. The encoded protein is CASRDSTYEQYF.

This clonotype came up a few times. The genes are TRBV27 and TRBJ2-3; D assignment may be TRBD1 or TRBD2 (5 bases each). The V gene's germline CDR1 is MNHEY and CDR2 SMNVEV (reference sequence). V was pared by 6 bases and J by 10 bases, with 14 bases between. CDR3 length: 12 amino acids. CDR3 residues: CASSYGTVAQYF. The DNA of the CDR3 is TGTGCCAGCAGCTACGGGACCGTGGCGCAGTATTTT.

This rearrangement joins TRBV12-3 or TRBV12-4 to TRBJ2-1; 10 nucleotides align to TRBD2. The CDR3 totals 15 residues. V lost 3 bases and J lost 10; bases outside the gene matches: 9. The CDR3 protein is CASSFMSGGAREQFF. CDR3 bases: TGTGCCAGCAGTTTTATGAGCGGGGGGGCACGGGAGCAGTTCTTC.

The rearrangement joins TRBV3-1 to TRBJ1-2; 7 positions match TRBD1. Germline CDR1 reads LGHDT; CDR2 reads YNNKEL (reference sequence). With V trimmed by 6 bases and J by 0 bases, 10 bases remained unmatched. The CDR3 sequence is 16 residues long. CDR3 DNA: TGTGCCAGCAGGCTGGATACTAGGGGGCCTAACTATGGCTACACCTTC. This translates into CASRLDTRGPNYGYTF.

This clonotype was detected only a few times. The chain combines TRBV9 with TRBJ2-1; 7 bases fit TRBD2. Germline-derived CDR1 and CDR2 are SGDLS and YYNGEE. V gave up 6 bases and J gave up 8 bases; unmatched junction bases: 11. The CDR3 extends over 14 amino acids. Here the CDR3 reads CASNGGDMPDEQFF. The DNA for the CDR3 is TGTGCCAGCAATGGGGGGGATATGCCCGATGAGCAGTTCTTC. The variable domain in full, with the rest retrieved from reference TRBV9 and TRBJ2-1, is DSGVTQTPKHLITATGQRVTLRCSPRSGDLSVYWYQQSLDQGLQFLIQYYNGEERAKGNILERFSAQQFPDLHSELNLSSLELGDSALYFCASNGGDMPDEQFFGPGTRLTVL.

The gene calls are TRBV2 and TRBJ2-3; 9 positions match TRBD1. The CDR3 is made up of 14 amino acids. The ends lost 6 bases at V and 4 bases at J; junction bases unmatched: 5. Germline values: CDR1 SNHLY, CDR2 FYNNEI. The CDR3 here is CASSEQGAADTQYF. The CDR3 coding sequence is TGTGCCAGCAGCGAACAGGGGGCCGCAGATACGCAGTATTTT.

This sequence joins TRBV7-9 and TRBJ2-3; a possible D gene is TRBD1 (5 bases). Trimming cost V 3 bases and J 6 bases, with 16 bases left between them. The germline V gene encodes CDR1 SEHNR and CDR2 FQNEAQ (reference sequence). The CDR3 sequence is 15 residues long. The CDR3: CASSLEGAGADTQYF. The CDR3 bases are TGTGCCAGCAGCTTGGAAGGGGCAGGTGCGGATACGCAGTATTTT.

This clonotype appeared a few times. The chain couples TRBV28 to TRBJ2-7; TRBD1 agrees at 7 bases. The CDR3 covers 13 residues. The V gene end was trimmed by 6 bases and the J gene end by 0 bases; junction bases not matched to a gene: 2. Germline loops: CDR1 MDHEN, CDR2 SYDVKM. The CDR3 sequence: CASRAGGSYEQYF. CDR3 DNA sequence: TGTGCCAGCAGGGCAGGGGGCTCCTACGAGCAGTACTTC.

The rearrangement uses TRBV12-3 or TRBV12-4 and TRBJ2-5; D uncertain. V was shortened by 6 bases and J by 4 bases, with 12 bases between the two germline ends. The CDR3 loop spans 13 amino acids. The CDR3 spells CASSLSGSETQYF. The CDR3, as DNA: TGTGCCAGCAGCTTATCCGGGTCAGAGACCCAGTACTTC.